The 13 T cell receptor beta chains below were found in one sample sequenced in a study of cytomegalovirus exposure and HLA in healthy donors. PCR primers comprised 60 Vbeta and 13 Jbeta primers. The method was immunoSEQ multiplex PCR; TCRdb's version includes in-frame clones alone and lacks a portion of them. In the table there are 65,000 to 90,000 clones, approximately 72% of which are singletons. The specimen sequenced was PBMCs. The receptors originated from a woman between 35 and 50 years old in good health and CMV-seropositive.

The gene calls are TRBV20-1 and TRBJ2-2, with D uncertain. The V gene lost 3 bases and the J gene lost 6 bases, with 5 bases spanning the gap. The germline gives CDR1 DFQATT, CDR2 SNEGSKA (reference sequence). CDR3 length equals 11 residues. The CDR3, as DNA: TGCAGTGCTAGCCCTGCCGGGGAGCTGTTTTTT. The encoded protein is CSASPAGELFF.

The V gene is TRBV29-1, the J gene TRBJ2-2, with D perhaps matching TRBD1 (5 bases). The CDR3 loop spans 14 amino acids. Trimming removed 4 bases at V and 5 bases at J, with 14 bases between. Germline CDR1 reads SQVTM; CDR2 reads ANQGSEA. The CDR3, as DNA: TGCAGCGTTGTGCAGGGCCTGGGTACCGGGGAGCTGTTTTTT. This translates into CSVVQGLGTGELFF.

This clone turned up a few times. The CDR3 region has the DNA TGCGCCAGCAGCTTGGGGCAGGGTGAGAATGAGCAGTTCTTC. Translation: CASSLGQGENEQFF. The V and J genes are TRBV5-1 and TRBJ2-1; perhaps TRBD1 as D (5 bases). Trimming took off 0 bases at V and 7 bases at J, with 11 bases between the two ends. Per germline, CDR1 SGHRS and CDR2 YFSETQ. This CDR3 region has 14 residues. Full variable domain (missing parts from reference TRBV5-1 and TRBJ2-1): KAGVTQTPRYLIKTRGQQVTLSCSPISGHRSVSWYQQTPGQGLQFLFEYFSETQRNKGNFPGRFSGRQFSNSRSEMNVSTLELGDSALYLCASSLGQGENEQFFGPGTRLTVL.

This sequence joins TRBV18 and TRBJ2-3, with D tentatively TRBD2 (6 bases). This CDR3 comprises 15 residues. Germline V CDR1 and CDR2: KGHSH, LQKENI. The ends were cut back, 3 bases at V and 2 bases at J, with 12 bases in the middle. The CDR3 DNA reads as TGTGCCAGCTCACCCGTTGGGGGGACCACAGATACGCAGTATTTT. This encodes CASSPVGGTTDTQYF. Full variable domain (remainder filled in from reference TRBV18 and TRBJ2-3): NAGVMQNPRHLVRRRGQEARLRCSPMKGHSHVYWYRQLPEEGLKFMVYLQKENIIDESGMPKERFSAEFPKEGPSILRIQQVVRGDSAAYFCASSPVGGTTDTQYFGPGTRLTVL.

The genes are TRBV7-2 and TRBJ1-6, with no clear D. CDR3 length: 13 amino acids. V was clipped by 4 bases and J by 7 bases, with 8 bases between them. Germline V gene data show CDR1 as SGHTA and CDR2 as FQGNSA. The CDR3 sequence is CASSSTGNSPLHF. The CDR3 DNA sequence: TGTGCCAGCAGCTCCACGGGGAATTCACCCCTCCACTTT.

The genes are TRBV13 and TRBJ1-3; D is unresolved. This CDR3 region has 14 residues. Trimming removed 0 bases at V and 8 bases at J, with 11 bases between. CDR1 and CDR2 from the germline V gene are PRHDT and FYEKMQ (reference sequence). Here the CDR3 DNA reads TGTGCCAGCAGCTTAGGCAGGTCCGTATACACCATATATTTT. Encoded protein: CASSLGRSVYTIYF.

The V call is TRBV7-6, the J call TRBJ1-1, with 9 bases that match TRBD1. Germline lookup yields CDR1 SGHVS and CDR2 FNYEAQ. J lost 0 bases, V lost 5 bases, and 7 bases had no gene match. CDR3 length equals 16 residues. This chain's CDR3 is CASSPRDRVMNTEAFF. In DNA form, the CDR3 reads TGTGCCAGCAGCCCCCGGGACAGGGTTATGAACACTGAAGCTTTCTTT.

The chain employs TRBV11-2 and TRBJ1-4; TRBD1 is a possible D gene (6 bases). CDR1 is SGHAT and CDR2 is FQNNGV in the germline V gene. Trimming removed 1 base from V and 4 bases from J, with 7 bases in between. The CDR3 has 14 residues. In DNA form, the CDR3 reads TGTGCCAGCAGCTTAGGGACAGTTAATGAAAAACTGTTTTTT. Translation gives CASSLGTVNEKLFF.

V is TRBV7-2 and J is TRBJ2-7; perhaps TRBD1 as D (5 bases). Trimming stripped 1 base from V and 4 bases from J, with 14 bases between. Germline-derived CDR1 and CDR2 are SGHTA and FQGNSA. CDR3 size: 15 residues. The CDR3 reads CASSLGGSNSYEQYF. The CDR3 nucleotides are TGTGCCAGCAGCTTAGGGGGCTCGAATTCTTACGAGCAGTACTTC.

This clone was picked up a small number of times. The chain recombines TRBV30 with TRBJ2-3; 14 bases match TRBD2. Germline V lookup: CDR1 GTSNPN, CDR2 SVGIG (reference sequence). V dropped 1 base and J dropped 4; count of bases not matched to a gene: 4. The CDR3 consists of 16 residues. CDR3 in DNA: TGTGCCTGGAGTGGACTAGCGGGGGGGCGGGCAGATACGCAGTATTTT. It is translated as CAWSGLAGGRADTQYF.

The chain couples TRBV2 to TRBJ1-5, with 7 bases fitting TRBD1. J lost 6 bases, V lost 5 bases, and 7 bases had no gene match. The CDR3 runs 14 residues. Germline V gene lookup returns CDR1 SNHLY and CDR2 FYNNEI. The CDR3 sequence: CASSPQGTAQPQHF. DNA for the CDR3: TGTGCCAGCAGTCCACAGGGGACGGCTCAGCCCCAGCATTTT.

This clone came up a few times. The rearrangement uses TRBV7-2 and TRBJ2-3, with D perhaps TRBD2 (6 bases). Germline V lookup: CDR1 SGHTA, CDR2 FQGNSA. CDR3 length: 18 amino acids. V lost 1 base and J 2 bases, leaving 19 bases between the germline ends. In nucleotides, the CDR3 is TGTGCCAGCAGCTTAGTATCCTACCGGGGGAGGATCACAGATACGCAGTATTTT. As protein: CASSLVSYRGRITDTQYF.

This chain connects TRBV2 to TRBJ2-3; TRBD1 matches 11 bases. Germline trimming cut 6 bases from V and 2 bases from J; bases unmatched to any gene: 7. This CDR3 has 16 amino acids. CDR1 and CDR2 from the germline V gene are SNHLY and FYNNEI. CDR3 sequence (DNA): TGTGCCAGCAGGCAGGACAGGGGGCTTGACACAGATACGCAGTATTTT. Its translation is CASRQDRGLDTDTQYF.